A selection of T cell receptor beta chains follows, all from one sample in a study of breast tumors, draining lymph nodes, adjacent tissues. Via MiXCR, TCRdb re-called the multiplex PCR reads, giving one row per CDR3 protein. The sample consists of fewer than 200,000 distinct CDR3 sequences, 25% to 40% of them appearing once. Specimen: axillary lymph node tissue. The receptors stem from a female donor with breast cancer. Some clones in this sample may be carry-over from other donors' samples. CDR3s include the opening cysteine and the closing phenylalanine or tryptophan. The order of the fields is CDR3 DNA, CDR3 protein, D gene, J gene, clone size, V gene. The D gene is left open where the match is weak. The size field is filled for only some rows; it gives once, few, many or a size class.

CDR3 DNA: TGCGCCAGCAGCGAGGCTTCGAGCGGCTACACCTTC; CDR3 protein: CASSEASSGYTF; D gene: .; J gene: TRBJ1-2; clone size: .; V gene: TRBV5-1
CDR3 DNA: TGTGCCAGCATCCCCGGGACAGCTAATGAAAAACTGTTTTTT; CDR3 protein: CASIPGTANEKLFF; D gene: TRBD1; J gene: TRBJ1-4; clone size: many; V gene: TRBV2
CDR3 DNA: TGTGCCAGCAGTGATGGGACTAGGGAAGATACGCAGTATTTT; CDR3 protein: CASSDGTREDTQYF; D gene: TRBD2; J gene: TRBJ2-3; clone size: many; V gene: TRBV25-1
CDR3 DNA: TGCAGTGCTCAGAGGGCAGGGCGCTACGAGCGGTACTTC; CDR3 protein: CSAQRAGRYERYF; D gene: .; J gene: TRBJ2-7; clone size: .; V gene: TRBV20-1
CDR3 DNA: TGTGCCAGTTCGTCTAGCGGACCCGGACAGGGGGCGGGGGAGGTATCTAATGAAAAACTGTTTTTT; CDR3 protein: CASSSSGPGQGAGEVSNEKLFF; D gene: TRBD1; J gene: TRBJ1-4; clone size: .; V gene: TRBV19
CDR3 DNA: TGTGCCAGCAGCTTCAGAGGGACAGGGAGGCAAGGCTACACCTTC; CDR3 protein: CASSFRGTGRQGYTF; D gene: TRBD1; J gene: TRBJ1-2; clone size: .; V gene: TRBV11-2
CDR3 DNA: TGTGCCAGTAGGCAGACCGGGACAGGAGAGACCCAGTACTTC; CDR3 protein: CASRQTGTGETQYF; D gene: TRBD1; J gene: TRBJ2-5; clone size: many; V gene: TRBV19
CDR3 DNA: TGTGCCAGCAGTGATAGCGGGGGGGCGACGCATACGCAGTATTTT; CDR3 protein: CASSDSGGATHTQYF; D gene: TRBD2; J gene: TRBJ2-3; clone size: .; V gene: TRBV2
CDR3 DNA: TGTGCCAGCAGCTTAGATCGTGAGTCACCCCTCCACTTT; CDR3 protein: CASSLDRESPLHF; D gene: .; J gene: TRBJ1-6; clone size: many; V gene: TRBV7-9
CDR3 DNA: TGTGCCAGCAGCTTAGCGGGACAGGGCTCTGGAAACACCATATATTTT; CDR3 protein: CASSLAGQGSGNTIYF; D gene: TRBD1; J gene: TRBJ1-3; clone size: many; V gene: TRBV7-2
CDR3 DNA: TGTGCCAGCAGCTTATTGGGGGTCGAGGGTGAGCAGTTCTTC; CDR3 protein: CASSLLGVEGEQFF; D gene: .; J gene: TRBJ2-1; clone size: few; V gene: TRBV7-2
CDR3 DNA: TGTGCCAGCAGCTTAACGTCGGGGGGGCCCTACACAGATACGCAGTATTTT; CDR3 protein: CASSLTSGGPYTDTQYF; D gene: TRBD2; J gene: TRBJ2-3; clone size: many; V gene: TRBV7-3
CDR3 DNA: TGTGCCAGCAGCTTGGACAGAAACTACGAGCAGTACTTC; CDR3 protein: CASSLDRNYEQYF; D gene: .; J gene: TRBJ2-7; clone size: many; V gene: TRBV7-3
CDR3 DNA: TGTGCCAGCAGTCCCCGCGCGGTTCCCTATGGCTACACCTTC; CDR3 protein: CASSPRAVPYGYTF; D gene: .; J gene: TRBJ1-2; clone size: many; V gene: TRBV27